Detailed here is one T cell receptor (beta chain). The antigen it recognizes is unknown. No base-level quality is on record; no much larger clone is a single base apart. V is clipped by 3 bases and J by 3 bases, and the sequence between their germline boundaries is 11 bases long. Per the germline V gene, KGHSH is the CDR1 and LQKENI is the CDR2. The cysteine opens and the phenylalanine closes a CDR3 of 14 amino acids. Only the CDR3 DNA is retained, 42 bases long and in frame from the first base. Libraries came from the immunoSEQ multiplex PCR assay. Entries here come from immuneACCESS through TCRdb and include only in-frame sequences with V and J called. Some clones fail to appear in such tables; in the studies checked, an unresolved V gene covers under half of the shortfall, and the cause of the remainder is unknown. This sample gives approximately 150,000 clones in total; roughly 94% of them show up just once. In total, the top ten clones hold around 1.3% of the sample.

This entry is derived from a study of control samples from healthy donors and cancer patients (dated by TCRdb to about 2020). Input material: blood. This receptor was obtained from a woman aged 18-29 years in good health. The chain links TRBV18 with TRBJ1-1; the D gene is not confidently resolved. CDR3 reads: CASSPGPSYTEAFF. The nucleotide sequence reads as follows: TGTGCCAGCTCACCGGGCCCTTCGTACACTGAAGCTTTCTTT.